The 32 T cell receptor beta chains below all came from one sample that was sequenced in a study of OX40 agonist ivuxolimab in advanced cancers. This table comes from immunoSEQ multiplex PCR, and its TCRdb copy is limited to in-frame clones, with some not included. The profile shows 50,000 to 65,000 clones, approximately 90% of them singletons. Sample: CD4+ or CD8+ T cells sorted from blood, taken in a trial of the OX40 agonist ivuxolimab. The receptors come from an adult with an advanced solid tumor such as melanoma, head and neck, liver or kidney cancer.

This chain links TRBV18 with TRBJ2-1, with a tentative D call TRBD2 (6 bases). The CDR3 contains 12 residues. Germline loops: CDR1 KGHSH, CDR2 LQKENI. V was pared by 3 bases and J by 9 bases, with 9 bases between. CDR3 coding DNA: TGTGCCAGCTCACCTCTGGAGGGTGAGCAGTTCTTC. The encoded protein is CASSPLEGEQFF.

The V and J genes are TRBV7-2 and TRBJ1-1, with D unresolved. Germline V lookup: CDR1 SGHTA, CDR2 FQGNSA. V was trimmed by 5 bases and J by 0 bases, leaving 13 bases between them. The CDR3 covers 15 residues. The CDR3 DNA reads as TGTGCCAGCAGCCCCTGGGAGGGAGTGAACACTGAAGCTTTCTTT. It specifies CASSPWEGVNTEAFF.

This clone was seen once. This rearrangement joins TRBV5-4 to TRBJ1-6; a possible D gene is TRBD1 (6 bases). The CDR3 is 17 amino acids. Trimming took off 4 bases at V and 6 bases at J, with 20 bases between the two ends. CDR1 and CDR2 (germline): SGHNT, YYREEE (reference sequence). In DNA form, the CDR3 reads TGTGCCAGCAGCAAAAAACAGGGTCCTTATTTTAATTCACCCCTCCACTTT. This gives the protein CASSKKQGPYFNSPLHF.

The sample holds one count of this clone. The chain employs TRBV5-1 and TRBJ2-5; TRBD1 agrees at 10 bases. With V trimmed by 4 bases and J by 5 bases, 2 bases remained unmatched. The germline gives CDR1 SGHRS, CDR2 YFSETQ. The CDR3 extends over 13 amino acids. CDR3 DNA sequence: TGCGCCAGCAGCCTGACAGGGGGCGAGACCCAGTACTTC. It encodes CASSLTGGETQYF.

This sequence joins TRBV7-6 and TRBJ2-7; TRBD2 is a possible D gene (5 bases). The CDR3 extends over 15 amino acids. Germline V gives CDR1 SGHVS, CDR2 FNYEAQ. The V end lost 5 bases, the J end lost 5 bases, and 19 bases lay between the germline ends. CDR3 amino acids: CASSLRFVGAHEQYF. CDR3 DNA: TGTGCCAGCAGCCTCCGGTTCGTGGGAGCCCACGAGCAGTACTTC.

V gene TRBV27 combines with J gene TRBJ2-7, with D unclear. Germline V gives CDR1 MNHEY, CDR2 SMNVEV (reference sequence). The CDR3 covers 14 residues. The V gene lost 2 bases and the J gene lost 2 bases, with 10 bases spanning the gap. CDR3 amino acids: CASSLEVGPYEQYF. Written as DNA, the CDR3 is TGTGCCAGCAGTTTAGAGGTCGGACCCTACGAGCAGTACTTC.

The rearrangement links TRBV11-3 to TRBJ2-2; D uncertain. V was trimmed by 3 bases and J by 7 bases, leaving 9 bases between them. The CDR3 runs to 13 residues. Germline CDR1 SGHNT, CDR2 YENEEA. The CDR3 bases are TGTGCCAGCAGCTTTATAGCAAACGGGGAGCTGTTTTTT. It codes for CASSFIANGELFF.

This chain joins TRBV27 and TRBJ2-7; D ambiguous. Germline lookup yields CDR1 MNHEY and CDR2 SMNVEV (reference sequence). CDR3 size: 8 residues. Trimming removed 7 bases at V and 8 bases at J, with 3 bases between. CDR3: CASTQQYF. The CDR3 DNA is TGTGCCAGCACCCAGCAGTACTTC.

The chain couples TRBV19 to TRBJ2-7; D is possibly TRBD2 (6 bases). Germline CDR1 reads LNHDA; CDR2 reads SQIVND (reference sequence). The CDR3 runs to 15 residues. V shed 2 bases and J shed 2 bases, with 13 bases lying between them. The CDR3 is CASSIKEGMAYEQYF. CDR3 bases: TGTGCCAGTAGTATAAAGGAGGGTATGGCCTACGAGCAGTACTTC.

The V gene is TRBV11-2, the J gene TRBJ1-6; D is undetermined. Germline CDR1 and CDR2: SGHAT and FQNNGV. V dropped 2 bases and J dropped 8 bases, with 7 bases sitting between them. There are 13 residues in the CDR3. The CDR3 here is CASSLYPYSPLHF. CDR3 bases: TGTGCCAGCAGCTTATATCCATATTCACCCCTCCACTTT.

V usage is TRBV5-4 and J usage is TRBJ1-3; 10 bases are a match to TRBD1. Unmatched junction bases numbered 4, after V lost 3 bases and J lost 7 bases. Germline V gene lookup returns CDR1 SGHNT and CDR2 YYREEE (reference sequence). The CDR3 consists of 14 residues. CDR3 DNA sequence: TGTGCCAGCAGCTCGACAGGGGGCGAGAACACCATATATTTT. Protein sequence: CASSSTGGENTIYF.

This rearrangement joins TRBV6-1 to TRBJ2-1, with 10 bases that match TRBD2. V lost 6 bases and J lost 5; bases outside the gene matches: 7. CDR1 is MNHNS and CDR2 is SASEGT in the germline V gene. The CDR3 covers 15 residues. The CDR3 DNA reads TGTGCCAGCAGCCAACGGACTAGCGGAGACAATGAGCAGTTCTTC. It yields the protein CASSQRTSGDNEQFF.

This clone has more than one count but fewer than ten. The chain links TRBV30 to TRBJ1-1, with unresolved D. Germline V gives CDR1 GTSNPN, CDR2 SVGIG (reference sequence). The length of the CDR3 is 11 residues. The ends were cut back, 0 bases at V and 4 bases at J, with 3 bases in the middle. The CDR3 loop reads CAWSVSTEAFF. The DNA of the CDR3 is TGTGCCTGGAGTGTGAGCACTGAAGCTTTCTTT.

The CDR3 nucleotides read TGTGCCAGTAGTATAGATCTATCAGGGTACGGACAGCCCCAGCATTTT. Translating it yields CASSIDLSGYGQPQHF. The J gene is TRBJ1-5, the V gene TRBV19, with a possible D match to TRBD1 (5 bases). The CDR3 runs 16 residues. V shed 0 bases and J shed 7 bases, with 16 bases lying between them. Germline V gives CDR1 LNHDA, CDR2 SQIVND (reference sequence).

The chain joins TRBV6-6 to TRBJ2-7; D might be TRBD1 (6 bases). Germline CDR1 reads MNHNY; CDR2 reads SVGAGI (reference sequence). The V gene lost 6 bases and the J gene lost 3 bases, with 12 bases spanning the gap. The CDR3 sequence is 13 residues long. CDR3 nucleotides: TGTGCCAGCAGCCTTGGACAGAACTACGAGCAGTACTTC. This translates into CASSLGQNYEQYF.

V usage is TRBV28 and J usage is TRBJ2-7; possible D gene TRBD2, 5 bases. Trimming took off 4 bases at V and 5 bases at J, with 9 bases between the two ends. Germline V gene data show CDR1 as MDHEN and CDR2 as SYDVKM. The CDR3 is 12 residues long. CDR3 sequence (DNA): TGTGCCAGCAGTTCGGACTTCGACGAGCAGTACTTC. It specifies CASSSDFDEQYF.

The chain has TRBV30 and TRBJ2-3; no definite D call. This CDR3 has 13 amino acids. V lost 5 bases and J lost 3, with 12 bases in between. Germline V gives CDR1 GTSNPN, CDR2 SVGIG (reference sequence). This CDR3 reads CAWVTRPTDTQYF. In DNA form, the CDR3 reads TGTGCCTGGGTTACCCGCCCAACAGATACGCAGTATTTT.

This chain links TRBV28 with TRBJ2-7, with a possible D match to TRBD1 (6 bases). The CDR3 sequence is 14 residues long. Germline CDR1 and CDR2: MDHEN and SYDVKM. Trimming removed 6 bases from V and 2 bases from J, with 14 bases in between. In nucleotides, the CDR3 is TGTGCCAGCAGACACAGGGTAGTGGCCTACGAGCAGTACTTC. Its protein product is CASRHRVVAYEQYF. The entire variable domain, with the rest obtained from reference TRBV28 and TRBJ2-7, is as follows: DVKVTQSSRYLVKRTGEKVFLECVQDMDHENMFWYRQDPGLGLRLIYFSYDVKMKEKGDIPEGYSVSREKKERFSLILESASTNQTSMYLCASRHRVVAYEQYFGPGTRLTVT.

The J gene is TRBJ1-5, the V gene TRBV27, with D unresolved. The CDR3 spans 13 residues. CDR1 and CDR2 from the germline V gene are MNHEY and SMNVEV (reference sequence). Trimming removed 5 bases from V and 0 bases from J, with 5 bases in between. The CDR3 sequence is CASSTHSNQPQHF. The CDR3 DNA reads TGTGCCAGCAGTACCCATAGCAATCAGCCCCAGCATTTT.

The gene calls are TRBV29-1 and TRBJ2-3; a possible D gene is TRBD1 (5 bases). The germline V gene has CDR1 SQVTM and CDR2 ANQGSEA. V lost 6 bases and J lost 3, with 10 bases in between. The CDR3 spans 12 residues. CDR3 in amino acids: CSVRTRTDTQYF. The CDR3 DNA follows: TGCAGCGTGCGGACACGAACAGATACGCAGTATTTT.

This clone appeared a single time. This rearrangement joins TRBV6-4 to TRBJ2-2; D gene unclear. From germline, CDR1 is MRHNA and CDR2 SNTAGT. The CDR3 runs 15 residues. V was trimmed by 3 bases and J by 8 bases, leaving 16 bases between them. CDR3 sequence: CASSDYGNTGGELFF. The CDR3 DNA sequence: TGTGCCAGCAGTGATTACGGAAATACCGGAGGGGAGCTGTTTTTT.

This clone was observed a few times. The genes are TRBV5-6 and TRBJ1-2; no clear D. V gave up 4 bases and J gave up 0 bases, with 10 bases separating them. CDR3 length: 14 amino acids. CDR1 is SGHDT and CDR2 is YYEEEE in the germline V gene. This chain's CDR3 is CASSPAISNYGYTF. In DNA form, the CDR3 reads TGTGCCAGCAGCCCGGCGATCTCTAACTATGGCTACACCTTC.

The V gene is TRBV9, the J gene TRBJ1-1; 8 bases fit TRBD1. The germline gives CDR1 SGDLS, CDR2 YYNGEE. CDR3 length: 14 amino acids. V dropped 4 bases and J dropped 3; count of bases not matched to a gene: 5. CDR3 bases: TGTGCCAGCAGCCCTGGGACAGGATACACTGAAGCTTTCTTT. It codes for CASSPGTGYTEAFF.

The chain carries TRBV6-6 and TRBJ1-5; the D gene is possibly TRBD1 (5 bases). The germline CDR1 and CDR2 sequences are MNHNY and SVGAGI (reference sequence). Deletions cut 8 bases from V and 0 bases from J, with 14 bases between. This CDR3 is built from 15 residues. CDR3 coding DNA: TGTGCCAGCTTAGGCAGGGTCGATAGCAATCAGCCCCAGCATTTT. It is translated as CASLGRVDSNQPQHF.

V is TRBV4-2 and J is TRBJ1-2, with D unclear. The CDR3 has 14 amino acids. The V end lost 0 bases, the J end lost 3 bases, and 8 bases lay between the germline ends. The germline gives CDR1 LGHNA, CDR2 YNFKEQ. The CDR3 loop reads CASSQETAHYGYTF. The CDR3 region has the DNA TGTGCCAGCAGCCAAGAAACAGCTCACTATGGCTACACCTTC.

The chain joins TRBV7-9 to TRBJ2-3, with 9 bases matching TRBD2. The CDR3 has 16 amino acids. The V and J ends lost 4 bases and 4 bases, in that order; junction bases with no gene match: 9. CDR1 is SEHNR and CDR2 is FQNEAQ in the germline V gene (reference sequence). The CDR3 sequence is CASSYRAGGEADTQYF. CDR3 bases: TGTGCCAGCAGCTACCGAGCGGGGGGCGAGGCAGATACGCAGTATTTT.

The V and J genes are TRBV30 and TRBJ2-5, with D perhaps being TRBD1 or TRBD2 (5 bases each). V lost 3 bases and J lost 11, with 22 bases in between. Germline-derived CDR1 and CDR2 are GTSNPN and SVGIG (reference sequence). This CDR3 region has 14 residues. CDR3 nucleotide sequence: TGTGCCTGGAGAACTGAATGGGCCAGGGAGTATCAGTACTTC. It is translated as CAWRTEWAREYQYF.

This clone was recorded only once. The genes are TRBV4-3 and TRBJ1-2; no definite D call. This CDR3 has 15 amino acids. The V end lost 0 bases, the J end lost 1 base, and 9 bases lay between the germline ends. Germline V gene sequence: CDR1 LGHNA, CDR2 YSLEER. CDR3 region: CASSQDRSINYGYTF. CDR3 nucleotide sequence: TGCGCCAGCAGCCAAGACAGGTCTATTAACTATGGCTACACCTTC.

This chain connects TRBV5-1 to TRBJ2-7, with 8 bases matching TRBD1. Trimming at V came to 3 bases and at J to 5 bases, leaving 7 bases not matched to a gene. This CDR3 spans 14 amino acids. Germline V lookup: CDR1 SGHRS, CDR2 YFSETQ. The CDR3 loop reads CASSSQGASHEQYF. CDR3 DNA sequence: TGCGCCAGCAGCTCCCAGGGGGCGTCCCACGAGCAGTACTTC.

The V and J genes are TRBV5-1 and TRBJ2-1, with D perhaps TRBD2 (5 bases). The CDR3 consists of 15 residues. In germline, CDR1 is SGHRS, CDR2 YFSETQ. V gave up 5 bases and J gave up 2 bases, with 14 bases separating them. The CDR3 DNA reads TGCGCCAGCAGTCTGCGAGGGATCGCCTACAATGAGCAGTTCTTC. Translation: CASSLRGIAYNEQFF.

The V and J genes are TRBV19 and TRBJ2-7; unclear D gene. The CDR3 runs to 11 residues. Germline loops: CDR1 LNHDA, CDR2 SQIVND (reference sequence). V dropped 6 bases and J dropped 1 base, with 4 bases sitting between them. CDR3 DNA sequence: TGTGCCAGTAGCGGATCCTACGAGCAGTACTTC. It codes for CASSGSYEQYF. The variable domain in full, completed from reference TRBV19 and TRBJ2-7, reads DGGITQSPKYLFRKEGQNVTLSCEQNLNHDAMYWYRQDPGQGLRLIYYSQIVNDFQKGDIAEGYSVSREKKESFPLTVTSAQKNPTAFYLCASSGSYEQYFGPGTRLTVT.

The V and J genes are TRBV27 and TRBJ1-2, with D possibly being TRBD1 (5 bases). Deletions cut 3 bases from V and 5 bases from J, with 10 bases between. CDR1 MNHEY and CDR2 SMNVEV come from the germline V gene (reference sequence). The CDR3 extends over 13 amino acids. CDR3 sequence: CASSFSGTYGYTF. CDR3 in DNA: TGTGCCAGCAGTTTTTCCGGGACGTATGGCTACACCTTC.